The 32 T cell receptor beta chains below were found in one sample sequenced in a study of blood T cell repertoires in COVID-19. Generated by immunoSEQ multiplex PCR, the TCRdb table keeps only in-frame clones and is missing some. The sample consists of hundreds of thousands of clones, around nine tenths of them appearing once. Specimen: peripheral blood. The source of these receptors is a woman between 65 and 79 years old with COVID-19, enrolled during active disease.

Points on this clone: The junction and the germline gene differ at one end; a read error may be behind it. The chain joins TRBV7-9 to TRBJ1-3; 9 nucleotides match TRBD1. The CDR3 is 13 residues long. The germline CDR1 and CDR2 sequences are SEHNR and FQNEAQ (reference sequence). CDR3 amino acids: CASSFESETGGDF. The CDR3 coding sequence is TGTGCCAGCAGCTTTGAATCAGAGACAGGGGGAGATTTT. The variable domain in full, with the rest retrieved from reference TRBV7-9 and TRBJ1-3, is DTGVSQNPRHKITKRGQNVTFRCDPISEHNRLYWYRQTLGQGPEFLTYFQNEAQLEKSRLLSDRFSAERPKGSFSTLEIQRTEQGDSAMYLCASSFESETGGDFGEGSWLTVV.

J is TRBJ2-1 and V is TRBV3-1 (or the pseudogene TRBV3-2), with 13 bases identical to TRBD2. The V and J ends lost 4 bases and 4 bases, in that order; junction bases with no gene match: 10. The CDR3 has 18 amino acids. Germline CDR1 reads LGHDT; CDR2 reads YNNKEL (reference sequence). For the CDR3, the DNA is TGTGCCAGCAGCCTGGGACTAGCGGGGAGGATGGCTTACAATGAGCAGTTCTTC. Translating it yields CASSLGLAGRMAYNEQFF.

A few counts support this clone. This chain uses TRBV3-1 (or the pseudogene TRBV3-2) with TRBJ2-5; 8 nucleotides agree with TRBD2. Germline V gene data show CDR1 as LGHDT and CDR2 as YNNKEL (reference sequence). This CDR3 has 14 amino acids. With V trimmed by 4 bases and J by 6 bases, 7 bases remained unmatched. In DNA form, the CDR3 reads TGTGCCAGCAGCCCCGGGAGCGGGGGTCAGACCCAGTACTTC. It is translated as CASSPGSGGQTQYF.

The CDR3: CASSPRLAGGTDTQYF. CDR3 in DNA: TGTGCCAGCTCACCACGGCTAGCGGGGGGCACAGATACGCAGTATTTT. This rearrangement joins TRBV18 to TRBJ2-3, with 10 bases lining up with TRBD2. This CDR3 spans 16 amino acids. In germline, CDR1 is KGHSH, CDR2 LQKENI. V trimming: 1 base; J trimming: 1 base; junction bases outside the gene matches: 2.

The CDR3 spells CASSQGGLAGASTGELFF. The CDR3 nucleotides are TGCGCCAGCAGCCAAGGTGGACTAGCGGGAGCTTCCACCGGGGAGCTGTTTTTT. This chain uses TRBV4-1 with TRBJ2-2; 13 bases align to TRBD2. The junction had 6 bases not matched to a gene; V was cut back by 1 base and J by 4 bases. Per the germline V gene, CDR1 is MGHRA and CDR2 is YSYEKL. There are 18 residues in the CDR3.

The chain has TRBV5-1 and TRBJ2-5, with D maybe TRBD2 (6 bases). V was shortened by 4 bases and J by 5 bases, with 15 bases between the two germline ends. Germline CDR1 SGHRS, CDR2 YFSETQ. This CDR3 contains 14 residues. CDR3 sequence reads: CASSPGIGGETQYF. Here the CDR3 DNA reads TGCGCCAGCAGCCCCGGGATTGGGGGGGAGACCCAGTACTTC. The whole variable domain, remainder taken from reference TRBV5-1 and TRBJ2-5, is KAGVTQTPRYLIKTRGQQVTLSCSPISGHRSVSWYQQTPGQGLQFLFEYFSETQRNKGNFPGRFSGRQFSNSRSEMNVSTLELGDSALYLCASSPGIGGETQYFGPGTRLLVL.

The chain couples TRBV11-2 to TRBJ1-2; D possibly corresponds to TRBD1 (6 bases). The CDR3 extends over 18 amino acids. Deletions cut 2 bases from V and 4 bases from J, with 23 bases between. Germline V gene data show CDR1 as SGHAT and CDR2 as FQNNGV. The CDR3 region is CASSLPGGGAIKFYGYTF. CDR3 sequence (DNA): TGTGCCAGCAGCTTACCCGGCGGGGGGGCGATTAAATTCTATGGCTACACCTTC.

The chain recombines TRBV2 with TRBJ1-2; D might be TRBD1 (6 bases). Germline CDR1 reads SNHLY; CDR2 reads FYNNEI. CDR3 length equals 13 residues. Trimming left V 1 base short and J 6 bases short, with 9 bases between. The CDR3 region has the DNA TGTGCCAGCAGTGAAGACAGGGTTGATGGCTACACCTTC. Amino acid sequence: CASSEDRVDGYTF.

This chain links TRBV24-1 with TRBJ1-1; TRBD1 matches 11 bases. The CDR3 has 13 amino acids. Germline V gene lookup returns CDR1 KGHDR and CDR2 SFDVKD. V dropped 2 bases and J dropped 12; count of bases not matched to a gene: 4. Here the CDR3 reads CATSDSGDRGTFF. The DNA of the CDR3 is TGTGCCACCAGTGATTCGGGGGACAGGGGGACTTTCTTT.

The V gene is TRBV18, the J gene TRBJ1-5; tentative D call: TRBD1 (6 bases). Trimming removed 3 bases at V and 3 bases at J, with 12 bases between. The germline V gene has CDR1 KGHSH and CDR2 LQKENI. CDR3 length equals 15 residues. This CDR3 reads CASSPEQGFNQPQHF. As DNA, the CDR3 is TGTGCCAGCTCACCGGAACAGGGTTTCAATCAGCCCCAGCATTTT.

This clone was observed once. V is TRBV30 and J is TRBJ2-7, with 9 bases matching TRBD2. CDR1 is GTSNPN, CDR2 SVGIG, per germline (reference sequence). The junction had 7 bases not matched to a gene; V was cut back by 4 bases and J by 3 bases. CDR3 length: 14 residues. The DNA of the CDR3 is TGTGCCTGGATTTTTAGCGGGGGAATCTACGAGCAGTACTTC. Its translation: CAWIFSGGIYEQYF.

The chain combines TRBV7-9 with TRBJ1-1, with 8 bases fitting TRBD1. The CDR3 spans 17 residues. Germline assignment: CDR1 SEHNR and CDR2 FQNEAQ (reference sequence). V dropped 3 bases and J dropped 1; count of bases not matched to a gene: 10. CDR3 in DNA: TGTGCCAGCAGCTTCCCGCCAGGGGGCGCTGGGAACACTGAAGCTTTCTTT. It is translated as CASSFPPGGAGNTEAFF.

The rearrangement links TRBV28 to TRBJ1-2; TRBD1 is a possible D gene (6 bases). Germline loops: CDR1 MDHEN, CDR2 SYDVKM. The CDR3 consists of 13 residues. The V gene lost 1 base and the J gene lost 7 bases, with 10 bases spanning the gap. The CDR3 bases are TGTGCCAGCAGTTTATCCAGGGGCGCTGGCTACACCTTC. Its protein is CASSLSRGAGYTF.

This chain connects TRBV7-2 to TRBJ2-1; D may be TRBD2 (5 bases). There are 11 residues in the CDR3. The V gene's germline CDR1 is SGHTA and CDR2 FQGNSA. V lost 3 bases and J lost 13, with 10 bases in between. The CDR3: CASSLTNTQFF. Here the CDR3 DNA reads TGTGCCAGCAGCTTGACTAACACTCAGTTCTTC.

The chain recombines TRBV19 with TRBJ1-3; no firm D call. In germline, CDR1 is LNHDA, CDR2 SQIVND (reference sequence). This CDR3 contains 16 residues. The germline V and J ends were trimmed by 3 bases and 0 bases, with 12 bases remaining between them. The CDR3 DNA is TGTGCCAGTAGTATCGGTCTCCTTAGCTCTGGAAACACCATATATTTT. Encoded protein: CASSIGLLSSGNTIYF.

The V and J genes are TRBV4-1 and TRBJ1-1; D is unresolved. Germline V gives CDR1 MGHRA, CDR2 YSYEKL. This CDR3 contains 16 residues. Trimming removed 2 bases from V and 0 bases from J, with 13 bases in between. The CDR3 DNA reads as TGCGCCAGCAGCCAACCACGGGGATGGGTGAACACTGAAGCTTTCTTT. It encodes CASSQPRGWVNTEAFF.

CDR3 sequence reads: CASSPTRQNEAFF. Written as DNA, the CDR3 is TGTGCCAGCTCACCGACAAGACAGAATGAAGCTTTCTTT. The J gene is TRBJ1-1, the V gene TRBV18; weak D call: TRBD1 (5 bases). This CDR3 is 13 amino acids long. Germline lookup yields CDR1 KGHSH and CDR2 LQKENI. Between the trimmed V and J ends, which lost 3 bases and 7 bases, there was a span of 12 bases. The variable domain in full, completed from reference TRBV18 and TRBJ1-1, reads NAGVMQNPRHLVRRRGQEARLRCSPMKGHSHVYWYRQLPEEGLKFMVYLQKENIIDESGMPKERFSAEFPKEGPSILRIQQVVRGDSAAYFCASSPTRQNEAFFGQGTRLTVV.

This clone was counted only a few times. The J gene is TRBJ1-1, the V gene TRBV9, with 10 bases that match TRBD1. This CDR3 is 16 amino acids long. Germline V CDR1 and CDR2: SGDLS, YYNGEE. Trimming took 0 bases from V and 8 from J; bases not matched to a gene: 10. The CDR3 loop reads CASSVGGTGANNEAFF. The CDR3 DNA is TGTGCCAGCAGCGTAGGGGGGACAGGGGCTAACAACGAAGCTTTCTTT.

The V call is TRBV5-1, the J call TRBJ2-7; TRBD2 is a possible D gene (7 bases). Germline V gives CDR1 SGHRS, CDR2 YFSETQ. With 7 bases removed from V and 0 bases from J, the gap between germline ends came to 17 bases. The CDR3 is 15 amino acids. The CDR3 nucleotides read TGCGCCAGCTCCCCCCGGGCGGGGGCCTCCTACGAGCAGTACTTC. Its protein product is CASSPRAGASYEQYF.

This clone came up once. The chain combines TRBV7-8 with TRBJ1-2; 10 bases line up with TRBD1. Trimming cost V 5 bases and J 6 bases; bases outside gene matches: 12. Germline values: CDR1 SGHVS, CDR2 FQNEAQ. The length of the CDR3 is 16 residues. CDR3 region: CASSLIPGQGFDGYTF. The CDR3 bases are TGTGCCAGCAGCCTAATTCCGGGACAGGGGTTTGATGGCTACACCTTC. Full variable domain (outside the CDR3, taken from reference TRBV7-8 and TRBJ1-2): GAGVSQSPRYKVAKRGQDVALRCDPISGHVSLFWYQQALGQGPEFLTYFQNEAQLDKSGLPSDRFFAERPEGSVSTLKIQRTQQEDSAVYLCASSLIPGQGFDGYTFGSGTRLTVV.

This clone came up once. This chain joins TRBV7-9 and TRBJ1-5; TRBD1 matches 7 bases. V lost 2 bases, J lost 5 bases, and 3 bases stayed unmatched. The germline V gene encodes CDR1 SEHNR and CDR2 FQNEAQ (reference sequence). This CDR3 contains 14 residues. The CDR3 reads CASSLTGDDQPQHF. Written as DNA, the CDR3 is TGTGCCAGCAGCTTAACAGGGGACGATCAGCCCCAGCATTTT.

The chain's CDR3 is CASSLVGQGGFDEQFF. CDR3 bases: TGCGCCAGCAGCTTGGTAGGGCAGGGCGGTTTCGATGAGCAGTTCTTC. V usage is TRBV5-1 and J usage is TRBJ2-1, with D possibly matching TRBD1 (5 bases). This CDR3 has 16 amino acids. Trimming took 0 bases from V and 8 from J, leaving 18 bases between them. Germline-derived CDR1 and CDR2 are SGHRS and YFSETQ.

V gene TRBV2 combines with J gene TRBJ1-2, with TRBD1 matching 7 bases. V lost 6 bases and J lost 5; bases outside the gene matches: 9. Germline lookup yields CDR1 SNHLY and CDR2 FYNNEI. CDR3 length: 14 amino acids. In DNA, the CDR3 is TGTGCCAGCAGACCTTCCGGGACAGTTTATGGCTACACCTTC. Its translation: CASRPSGTVYGYTF.

This chain joins TRBV20-1 and TRBJ1-1; TRBD1 is a possible D gene (5 bases). CDR3 length: 11 amino acids. V lost 6 bases and J lost 1, with 6 bases in between. CDR1 is DFQATT, CDR2 SNEGSKA, per germline (reference sequence). CDR3 amino acids: CSATGNTEAFF. As DNA, the CDR3 is TGCAGTGCAACAGGGAACACTGAAGCTTTCTTT.

This clone has a handful of counts. CDR3 coding DNA: TGTGCCAGCAGCTTTCAGGGTGGCGAGCAGTACTTC. It is translated as CASSFQGGEQYF. The chain links TRBV11-2 to TRBJ2-7; D might be TRBD1 (5 bases). V was shortened by 3 bases and J by 6 bases, with 9 bases between the two germline ends. Germline CDR1 and CDR2: SGHAT and FQNNGV. The CDR3 runs 12 residues.

V and J are TRBV19 and TRBJ1-1; the D is unclear. CDR3 size: 14 residues. V was trimmed by 5 bases and J by 4 bases, leaving 14 bases between them. CDR1 LNHDA and CDR2 SQIVND come from the germline V gene (reference sequence). In DNA, the CDR3 is TGTGCCAGTAGTTTACCAGGATGGGCCACTGAAGCTTTCTTT. Protein sequence: CASSLPGWATEAFF.

V and J are TRBV12-3 or TRBV12-4 and TRBJ1-2, with 7 positions matching TRBD1. V was clipped by 6 bases and J by 14 bases; unmatched bases: 12. The CDR3 contains 12 residues. CDR3 sequence reads: CASSTGTEPPTF. The DNA for the CDR3 is TGTGCCAGCAGCACCGGGACAGAGCCTCCAACCTTC.

This clone occurred a few times. V gene TRBV27 combines with J gene TRBJ1-1; no clear D gene. The CDR3 sequence is 15 residues long. Trimming left V 0 bases short and J 4 bases short, with 12 bases between. Germline CDR1 MNHEY, CDR2 SMNVEV (reference sequence). The CDR3 DNA sequence: TGTGCCAGCAGTTTATCGTCCCCCGTATTCACTGAAGCTTTCTTT. It yields the protein CASSLSSPVFTEAFF.

This clone showed up just once. V usage is TRBV6-5 and J usage is TRBJ1-1, with a possible D match to TRBD1 (6 bases). This CDR3 region has 13 residues. V lost 8 bases and J 7 bases, leaving 17 bases between the germline ends. Germline CDR1 MNHEY, CDR2 SVGAGI. Here the CDR3 DNA reads TGTGCCAGCGAAAAAGTACAGGGCTTTGAAGCTTTCTTT. It is translated as CASEKVQGFEAFF.

This rearrangement joins TRBV12-3 or TRBV12-4 to TRBJ2-7; perhaps TRBD1 as D (5 bases). This CDR3 spans 13 amino acids. The V end was cut by 6 bases, the J end by 7 bases, with 16 bases between. CDR3 residues: CASRFSGAREQYF. As DNA, the CDR3 is TGTGCCAGCAGGTTTAGTGGGGCGAGAGAGCAGTACTTC.

This chain connects TRBV11-2 to TRBJ2-5, with 10 bases that match TRBD2. The CDR3 covers 15 residues. Losses at the gene ends were 5 bases for V and 4 bases for J; bases not matched to a gene: 7. Germline V gene data show CDR1 as SGHAT and CDR2 as FQNNGV. The CDR3 DNA sequence: TGTGCCAGCAGCCGAAGCGGGGGGGCATTAGAGACCCAGTACTTC. This sequence encodes CASSRSGGALETQYF.

This clone was seen only once. The genes are TRBV5-1 and TRBJ1-1; D call uncertain. The CDR3 runs 13 residues. V was trimmed by 7 bases and J by 5 bases, leaving 15 bases between them. Looked up from germline, CDR1 is SGHRS and CDR2 is YFSETQ. The chain's CDR3 is CASRLEGGTEAFF. In DNA, the CDR3 is TGCGCCAGCCGATTGGAGGGAGGAACTGAAGCTTTCTTT.